This is a list of T cell receptor beta chains from one sample in a study of cytomegalovirus exposure and HLA in healthy donors. The data were produced by immunoSEQ multiplex PCR, yet TCRdb's version contains in-frame clones alone and is incomplete. Here the sample spans 150,000 to 200,000 clones, around three quarters being singletons. Sequencing was performed on PBMCs. All receptors derive from a woman aged 25 to 39 in good health and CMV-seronegative. Each CDR3 is given with its conserved first and last residue. A D gene is named only where the DNA matches it firmly. Only some rows state a clone size, as once, few, many or a class for expanded clones.

v_gene	abundance	j_gene	d_gene	CDR3nt	CDR3aa
TRBV6-1	-	TRBJ2-1	-	TGTGCCAGCAGTGATCCAGGGGCACATACATACAATGAGCAGTTCTTC	CASSDPGAHTYNEQFF
TRBV7-3	-	TRBJ1-1	-	TGTGCCAGCAGCTTTGCAGAGGGTTCTGAAGCTTTCTTT	CASSFAEGSEAFF
TRBV19	-	TRBJ2-1	TRBD2	TGTGCCAGTACCGAAGCGGGGGGTTTGAATGAGCAGTTCTTC	CASTEAGGLNEQFF
TRBV10-2	-	TRBJ2-1	TRBD2	TGCGCCAGCACCTCGTTAGCGGGGGACAATGAGCAGTTCTTC	CASTSLAGDNEQFF
TRBV6-5	-	TRBJ1-2	TRBD1	TGTGCCAGCAGGACAGGGGACTCTAACTATGGCTACACCTTC	CASRTGDSNYGYTF
TRBV19	-	TRBJ1-2	TRBD1	TGTGCCAGTAGTATCCACAGGGGTCTTTATGGCTACACCTTC	CASSIHRGLYGYTF
TRBV28	-	TRBJ1-6	-	TGTGCCAGCAGTTTAAATGGGCTAACTAATTCACCCCTCCACTTT	CASSLNGLTNSPLHF
TRBV6-4	-	TRBJ2-1	-	TGTGCCAGCAGTCGCAGCGTGTGGTACGCTGAGCAGTTCTTC	CASSRSVWYAEQFF
TRBV9	-	TRBJ1-2	-	TGTGCCAGCAGCCCCCGACAGAGCCGAAGTAACTATGGCTACACCTTC	CASSPRQSRSNYGYTF
TRBV7-3	-	TRBJ2-7	-	TGTGCCAGCAGCACTAAGGGGGGTAGCGGGCCGTACGAGCAGTACTTC	CASSTKGGSGPYEQYF
TRBV5-6	few	TRBJ1-2	TRBD1	TGTGCCAGCAGCTCCCTACAGGGGGATGGCTACACCTTC	CASSSLQGDGYTF
TRBV13	few	TRBJ1-1	TRBD1	TGTGCCAGCAGCCTCTACAGGGGCATGAACACTGAAGCTTTCTTT	CASSLYRGMNTEAFF
TRBV9	-	TRBJ2-7	TRBD1	TGTGCCAGCAGCGTAGGCCCGGGACAGGGGTTCGAGCAGTACTTC	CASSVGPGQGFEQYF
TRBV7-2	-	TRBJ2-5	-	TGTGCCAGCAGCTTACCCGGTCAAGAGACCCAGTACTTC	CASSLPGQETQYF
TRBV5-1	-	TRBJ2-7	TRBD1	TGCGCCAGCAGCTTGACAGGGGGCGAGCAGTACTTC	CASSLTGGEQYF
TRBV2	-	TRBJ1-1	TRBD1	TGTGCCAGCACCCCGGACAGGTTGAACACTGAAGCTTTCTTT	CASTPDRLNTEAFF
TRBV19	-	TRBJ1-1	TRBD1	TGTGCCAGTAGTATAGGAGACAGGGGCGTAGTTAGGGCTTTCTTT	CASSIGDRGVVRAFF